The 19 T cell receptor beta chains listed next were all sequenced from one sample in a study of control samples from healthy donors and cancer patients. Here immunoSEQ multiplex PCR was the method, and the copy in TCRdb shows in-frame clones only, minus some. The data contain 120,000 or so clones, approximately 92% of them singletons. The sample taken for sequencing was PBMCs. These receptors came from an elderly man with head and neck cancer.

This clone is a singleton in its sample. This chain links TRBV5-1 with TRBJ1-2, with 7 nucleotides matching TRBD1. CDR3 length: 15 residues. Germline V CDR1 and CDR2: SGHRS, YFSETQ. J lost 4 bases, V lost 3 bases, and 9 bases had no gene match. The CDR3 protein is CASSSMTGILYGYTF. The CDR3 nucleotides are TGCGCCAGCAGCTCTATGACAGGGATTCTCTATGGCTACACCTTC.

The rearrangement joins TRBV30 to TRBJ1-3, with D possibly matching TRBD1 (5 bases). This CDR3 has 16 residues. V was shortened by 1 base and J by 4 bases, with 17 bases between the two germline ends. Germline V gene sequence: CDR1 GTSNPN, CDR2 SVGIG (reference sequence). CDR3 loop: CAWSERGGLAGNTIYF. The CDR3 bases are TGTGCCTGGAGTGAGAGGGGTGGACTAGCCGGAAACACCATATATTTT.

The chain recombines TRBV5-1 with TRBJ2-1; D may correspond to TRBD1 or TRBD2 (5 bases each). Germline values: CDR1 SGHRS, CDR2 YFSETQ. V lost 2 bases and J 9 bases, leaving 15 bases between the germline ends. The CDR3 is made up of 14 amino acids. The chain's CDR3 is CASSLGDRRGEQFF. As DNA, the CDR3 is TGCGCCAGCAGCTTAGGGGACCGTCGGGGTGAGCAGTTCTTC.

This chain joins TRBV24-1 and TRBJ1-2; TRBD1 is a possible D gene (5 bases). V lost 9 bases and J 7 bases, leaving 14 bases between the germline ends. CDR3 length: 12 amino acids. Germline CDR1 KGHDR, CDR2 SFDVKD. In DNA form, the CDR3 reads TGTGCCACCTCGTGGGGGTCGGCTGGCTACACCTTC. This encodes CATSWGSAGYTF.

This clone was picked up a small number of times. The V gene is TRBV2, the J gene TRBJ1-2; possible D gene TRBD1, 6 bases. CDR1 and CDR2 (germline): SNHLY, FYNNEI. V was trimmed by 2 bases and J by 7 bases, leaving 14 bases between them. CDR3 length: 14 amino acids. This chain's CDR3 is CASSETAKGGGYTF. Here the CDR3 DNA reads TGTGCCAGCAGTGAAACGGCTAAAGGGGGTGGCTACACCTTC.

This chain connects TRBV5-1 to TRBJ2-7; TRBD1 matches at 11 bases. Trimming cost V 5 bases and J 7 bases; bases outside gene matches: 8. The CDR3 length is 14 residues. The germline CDR1 and CDR2 sequences are SGHRS and YFSETQ. The DNA for the CDR3 is TGCGCCAGCAGTTCCGGGACAGGGGGGTGGGAGCAGTACTTC. Translation gives CASSSGTGGWEQYF.

The CDR3 protein is CASSLRGGGQPQHF. CDR3 nucleotides: TGTGCCAGCAGCTTGAGGGGGGGCGGACAGCCCCAGCATTTT. This chain links TRBV5-8 with TRBJ1-5; weak D call: TRBD1 (6 bases). Germline CDR1 is SGHTS and CDR2 is YDEGEE. The CDR3 extends over 14 amino acids. Trimming pared 1 base from V and 7 bases from J, leaving 12 bases between. Drawing the rest from reference TRBV5-8 and TRBJ1-5, the complete variable domain is EAGVTQSPTHLIKTRGQQATLRCSPISGHTSVYWYQQALGLGLQFLLWYDEGEERNRGNFPPRFSGRQFPNYSSELNVNALELEDSALYLCASSLRGGGQPQHFGDGTRLSIL.

The CDR3 nucleotides read TGTGCCAGCAGTTACTCCCCCCGGACAGGGACCTACGAGCAGTACTTC. Encoded protein: CASSYSPRTGTYEQYF. The V gene is TRBV6-5, the J gene TRBJ2-7, with TRBD1 identical over 8 bases. CDR1 and CDR2 from the germline V gene are MNHEY and SVGAGI. This CDR3 spans 16 amino acids. The V gene end was trimmed by 0 bases and the J gene end by 2 bases; junction bases not matched to a gene: 6.

The gene calls are TRBV12-5 and TRBJ2-3, with 8 bases lining up with TRBD1. J was trimmed by 0 bases and V by 1 base; bases with no gene match: 3. Germline V lookup: CDR1 LGHNT, CDR2 FRNRAP. The CDR3 contains 16 residues. The CDR3 coding sequence is TGTGCTAGTGGTTTGGGACAGGGGACTAGCACAGATACGCAGTATTTT. Translation gives CASGLGQGTSTDTQYF.

The rearrangement joins TRBV12-3 or TRBV12-4 to TRBJ2-7; 7 nucleotides line up with TRBD2. V lost 4 bases, J lost 4 bases, and 4 bases stayed unmatched. The CDR3 consists of 13 residues. The CDR3 here is CASSWEGPYEQYF. The CDR3 DNA sequence: TGTGCCAGCAGTTGGGAGGGGCCATACGAGCAGTACTTC.

The V gene is TRBV9, the J gene TRBJ2-7; a possible D gene is TRBD2 (5 bases). Germline V gene data show CDR1 as SGDLS and CDR2 as YYNGEE. The CDR3 sequence is 14 residues long. Deletions cut 1 base from V and 4 bases from J, with 12 bases between. The DNA of the CDR3 is TGTGCCAGCAGCGTAAGTTCCGGAGGATACGAGCAGTACTTC. This encodes CASSVSSGGYEQYF.

The chain combines TRBV7-8 with TRBJ1-5, with no clear D. The V and J ends lost 3 bases and 4 bases respectively, with 7 bases between them. Germline values: CDR1 SGHVS, CDR2 FQNEAQ. The CDR3 runs 13 residues. CDR3 sequence (DNA): TGTGCCAGCAGCTTCCGGGGAAATCAGCCCCAGCATTTT. This gives the protein CASSFRGNQPQHF.

This chain connects TRBV3-1 (or the pseudogene TRBV3-2) to TRBJ1-5; D gene unclear. Germline lookup yields CDR1 LGHDT and CDR2 YNNKEL (reference sequence). Between the trimmed V and J ends, which lost 3 bases and 2 bases, there was a span of 8 bases. The CDR3 sequence is 14 residues long. The CDR3 DNA sequence: TGTGCCAGCAGCCATACACCGGGCAATCAGCCCCAGCATTTT. Encoded protein: CASSHTPGNQPQHF.

The chain combines TRBV10-3 with TRBJ1-2; D unresolved. Germline CDR1 reads ENHRY; CDR2 reads SYGVKD. CDR3 length: 16 amino acids. With 2 bases removed from V and 4 bases from J, the gap between germline ends came to 17 bases. The chain's CDR3 is CAISEPTGRTGYGYTF. CDR3 DNA: TGTGCCATCAGTGAGCCGACGGGAAGGACGGGCTATGGCTACACCTTC.

V is TRBV30 and J is TRBJ2-7; possibly TRBD2 for D (6 bases). The CDR3 is 15 amino acids. The V end was cut by 2 bases, the J end by 1 base, with 15 bases between. From germline, CDR1 is GTSNPN and CDR2 SVGIG (reference sequence). CDR3 amino acids: CAWSRPGESSYEQYF. For the CDR3, the DNA is TGTGCCTGGAGTCGTCCGGGGGAGTCATCCTACGAGCAGTACTTC.

The V and J genes are TRBV9 and TRBJ2-1, with D maybe TRBD2 (7 bases). Trimming cost V 2 bases and J 9 bases, with 15 bases left between them. The CDR3 spans 14 residues. Germline CDR1 is SGDLS and CDR2 is YYNGEE. The CDR3 DNA reads TGTGCCAGCAGCGTGGGGACGGGGGGCGGTGAGCAGTTCTTC. Amino acid sequence: CASSVGTGGGEQFF. Filled out from reference TRBV9 and TRBJ2-1, the complete variable domain reads DSGVTQTPKHLITATGQRVTLRCSPRSGDLSVYWYQQSLDQGLQFLIQYYNGEERAKGNILERFSAQQFPDLHSELNLSSLELGDSALYFCASSVGTGGGEQFFGPGTRLTVL.

The chain couples TRBV30 to TRBJ2-7; D may be TRBD2 (6 bases). Trimming left V 7 bases short and J 7 bases short, with 20 bases between. Germline CDR1 reads GTSNPN; CDR2 reads SVGIG (reference sequence). CDR3 length: 13 residues. In DNA, the CDR3 is TGTGCCTTCCGATGGGGAGGCGATTCGGAGCAGTACTTC. As protein: CAFRWGGDSEQYF. Complete variable domain (other parts from reference TRBV30 and TRBJ2-7): SQTIHQWPATLVQPVGSPLSLECTVEGTSNPNLYWYRQAAGRGLQLLFYSVGIGQISSEVPQNLSASRPQDRQFILSSKKLLLSDSGFYLCAFRWGGDSEQYFGPGTRLTVT.

The gene calls are TRBV7-9 and TRBJ1-1; TRBD1 agrees at 7 bases. J was trimmed by 1 base and V by 5 bases; bases with no gene match: 10. The CDR3 extends over 16 amino acids. Germline lookup yields CDR1 SEHNR and CDR2 FQNEAQ (reference sequence). The CDR3 nucleotides are TGTGCCAGCAGCCGTCCGACAGGGACTCCGAACACTGAAGCTTTCTTT. Its protein is CASSRPTGTPNTEAFF.

The chain combines TRBV5-4 with TRBJ2-7, with D perhaps being TRBD1 or TRBD2 (6 bases each). Germline values: CDR1 SGHNT, CDR2 YYREEE (reference sequence). The V end lost 4 bases, the J end lost 4 bases, and 12 bases lay between the germline ends. The CDR3 is 13 amino acids. The CDR3 nucleotides are TGTGCCAGCAGCCTGGGGGCGGGGTACGAGCAGTACTTC. Residues: CASSLGAGYEQYF.